This T cell receptor (beta chain) was captured in a study of HIV-infected children after antiretroviral therapy interruption. General observations from the study: After treatment interruption started, naive CD4+ CDR3 overlap across time points dropped. The Gini coefficient of naive CD4+ repertoires rose, returning to baseline by 3 years.

A 3' RACE protocol on RNA, with unique molecular identifiers, produced the TCR library. TCRdb reprocessed the 3' RACE reads with MiXCR, giving one entry per CDR3 protein. Seen here are 70,000 to 90,000 distinct CDR3 sequences, about 7% observed once, and the top ten hold 0.9% to 1.4%. This clonotype was seen only a few times. Its antigen is unidentified. As to treatment: PENTA 11 planned treatment interruption arm or continuous ART arm. Naive CD4+ CD45RA+ CD45RO- T cells were sorted from thawed PBMCs. CDR1 is LNHDA and CDR2 is SQIVND in the germline V gene (reference sequence). The CDR3 loop spans 15 amino acids. V was cut by 8 bases and J by 0 bases, with 13 bases left in between.

This chain uses TRBV19 with TRBJ1-4; D remains ambiguous. The sequencing here drew on CD45RA+ CD4+ T cells from PBMCs, pooled from several time points, taken from a donor given antiretroviral therapy, either interrupted or continuous. Subset described: naive CD4+ CD45RA+ CD45RO- T cells. The sequence was collected from a pool of human donors with HIV. CDR3 bases: TGTGCCAGTCACGAGATTGGGGCAACTAATGAAAAACTGTTTTTT. It specifies CASHEIGATNEKLFF.